This T cell receptor beta chain originates from a study of shared clonotypes between healthy human individuals. The V and J ends lost 2 bases and 0 bases respectively, with 13 bases between them. There are 17 residues in the CDR3. Germline CDR1 MDHEN, CDR2 SYDVKM. Using immunoSEQ multiplex PCR, the repertoire was profiled, and TCRdb retains in-frame clones only, with some absent. The table has under 1,100,000 clones, around 78% seen once. Study results and caveats: Blood was the sole source, and tissue repertoires probably differ.

About this clone itself: Its target is not known.

Sequenced material: memory CD4+ T cells from PBMCs. Subset indicated: CD45RA-negative fraction. This sequence joins TRBV28 and TRBJ2-2, with a possible D match to TRBD2 (6 bases). The TCR comes from a man aged 18 to 29 in good health. Some clones in this sample may be carry-over from other donors' samples. The chain's CDR3 is CASSLVSGLSNTGELFF. In nucleotides, the CDR3 is TGTGCCAGCAGTTTAGTCAGCGGGCTTTCGAACACCGGGGAGCTGTTTTTT.